This is a list of T cell receptor beta chains from one sample in a study of human T cells and chemical hapten exposure. TCRdb called the RACE reads again in MiXCR, with one record for every CDR3 protein. The sample yields roughly 40,000 distinct CDR3 sequences, around an eighth seen once. The source material was whole blood, sampled in connection with sensitization to the hapten diphenylcyclopropenone (DPC). All receptors derive from a woman in her 30s with alopecia areata. Some clones in this sample may be carry-over from other donors' samples. Each CDR3 is given with its conserved first and last residue. D genes are given only for firm matches. Only some rows state a clone size, as once, few, many or a class for expanded clones.

D | J | V | size | DNA | CDR3
. | TRBJ1-1 | TRBV24-1 | many | TGTGCCACCAGTGATATGAATAGGGCCGATGAAGCTTTCTTT | CATSDMNRADEAFF
TRBD1 | TRBJ1-5 | TRBV12-3/TRBV12-4 | many | TGTGCCAGCAGTCCCCTGACAGGGAGCCGGCCCCAGCATTTT | CASSPLTGSRPQHF
TRBD1 | TRBJ1-6 | TRBV7-9 | many | TGTGCCAGCAGAGGGACAGGCAGCTATAATTCACCCCTCCACTTT | CASRGTGSYNSPLHF
. | TRBJ1-3 | TRBV18 | . | TGTGCCAGCTCAGCCGACACCATATATTTT | CASSADTIYF
. | TRBJ2-3 | TRBV11-2 | few | TGTGCCAGCAGCTTAGTTTCGTTCGTTCGAGATACGCAGTATTTT | CASSLVSFVRDTQYF
. | TRBJ2-3 | TRBV7-7 | many | TGTGCCAGCAGCTTGAGGTCAGTTGGAGATACGCAGTATTTT | CASSLRSVGDTQYF
. | TRBJ2-1 | TRBV20-1 | . | TGTAGTGCTAGAGAACACCCCATTCGGGCCGCACGAAGACATGAGCAGTTCTTC | CSAREHPIRAARRHEQFF
TRBD1 | TRBJ2-1 | TRBV29-1 | many | TGCAGCGTCGTTAGACAGGGGACTGACAATGAGCAGTTCTTC | CSVVRQGTDNEQFF
TRBD2 | TRBJ2-5 | TRBV20-1 | many | TGCAGTGCAACGACTAGCGGGGGCCTTCGAGAGACCCAGTACTTC | CSATTSGGLRETQYF
. | TRBJ2-2 | TRBV5-1 | few | TGCGCCAGCAGCGGCGGGATCGGGGCCGGGGAGCTGTTTTTT | CASSGGIGAGELFF
. | TRBJ1-5 | TRBV20-1 | many | TGCAGTGCTAGAGAAGGGGAAAATCAGCCCCAGCATTTT | CSAREGENQPQHF
. | TRBJ2-1 | TRBV7-3 | many | TGTGCCAGCAGCTCGTCCCCCGCCCGAGCTGAGCAGTTCTTC | CASSSSPARAEQFF
. | TRBJ2-7 | TRBV11-3 | many | TGTGCCAGCAGCTTAGACAGGGGAACCGAGCAGTACTTC | CASSLDRGTEQYF
. | TRBJ1-2 | TRBV28 | . | TGTGCCAGCACCCCAGACTCAGGGGACGGCTACACCTTC | CASTPDSGDGYTF
. | TRBJ1-6 | TRBV27 | many | TGTGCCAGCAGTATGTCCGACAAAAGTCCCCTCCACTTT | CASSMSDKSPLHF
TRBD2 | TRBJ2-1 | TRBV6-5 | many | TGTGCCAGCCAAACTAGCGGGAGGGCCCTCAGGAATGAGCAGTTCTTC | CASQTSGRALRNEQFF
TRBD2 | TRBJ2-7 | TRBV28 | few | TGTGCCAGCAGCCCATCAGGGACTAGCCACCGCTACGAGCAGTACTTC | CASSPSGTSHRYEQYF
TRBD2 | TRBJ2-5 | TRBV29-1 | . | TGCAGCGTTCGTCCAGCGGGGCAAGAGACCCAGTACTTC | CSVRPAGQETQYF
TRBD1 | TRBJ1-2 | TRBV6-6 | few | TGTGCCAGCAGTTACTCGATTCTCCAGGGGGCAAATGATGGCTACACCTTC | CASSYSILQGANDGYTF
. | TRBJ2-2 | TRBV6-5 | . | TGTGCCAGCAAGAACTTGCAGGGACCCGGGGAGCTGTTTTTT | CASKNLQGPGELFF
TRBD2 | TRBJ2-5 | TRBV29-1 | few | TGCAGCGTTTCAAAGGCTAGCGGAAAAGAGACCCAGTACTTC | CSVSKASGKETQYF
. | TRBJ2-7 | TRBV4-3 | . | TGCGCCAGCAGCCAAGCCCTCTCGGCCTCCTACGAGCAGTACTTC | CASSQALSASYEQYF
TRBD2 | TRBJ2-1 | TRBV30 | . | TGTGCCTGGAGTTCACGACTAGCGGCCTTTGAGCAGTTCTTC | CAWSSRLAAFEQFF
TRBD1 | TRBJ2-3 | TRBV20-1 | . | TGCAGTGCCCCGGACAGGGTGACCGCCACAGATACGCAGTATTTT | CSAPDRVTATDTQYF
. | TRBJ2-3 | TRBV18 | few | TGTGCCAGCTCTCACACTTCTAGCACAGATACGCAGTATTTT | CASSHTSSTDTQYF
. | TRBJ1-6 | TRBV27 | many | TGTGCCAGCAGTTTGCTTAATTCACCCCTCCACTTT | CASSLLNSPLHF
. | TRBJ2-3 | TRBV7-9 | . | TGTGCCAGCAGCCGGTGGGGGCAGGGGATAACAGATACGCAGTATTTT | CASSRWGQGITDTQYF
. | TRBJ1-1 | TRBV7-2 | few | TGTGCCAGCAGCTTACAGCCGAACACTGAAGCTTTCTTT | CASSLQPNTEAFF
. | TRBJ1-3 | TRBV20-1 | . | TGCAGTGCTGGACAGGGAAACACCATATATTTT | CSAGQGNTIYF
. | TRBJ2-1 | TRBV18 | many | TGTGCCAGCCGACAGGACAGCTCCTACAATGAGCAGTTCTTC | CASRQDSSYNEQFF
TRBD1 | TRBJ2-7 | TRBV11-1 | . | TGTGCCAGCAGCCCCGGACAGGGGGGCTACGAGCAGTACTTC | CASSPGQGGYEQYF
. | TRBJ2-5 | TRBV12-3/TRBV12-4 | . | TGTGCCAGCAGTTATAGGGATCTTGGGGGGATCCAAGAGACCCAGTACTTC | CASSYRDLGGIQETQYF
. | TRBJ2-5 | TRBV6-2/TRBV6-3 | many | TGTGCCAGCAGCCTAGGGGGACTTCAAGAGACCCAGTACTTC | CASSLGGLQETQYF